This T cell receptor (beta chain) comes out of a study of beta chain features in type 1 diabetes. Study findings and constraints: VDJ junctions from patients with type 1 diabetes contained fewer insertions and more deletions. Among patients with Type 1 diabetes, TCRB CDR3s were moderately but significantly shorter in every one of the four CD4+ subsets.

By way of CD45RO/CCR7/CD25/CD127/CD95/CD27, the CD4+ regulatory, stem cell-like memory, central memory and naive cells were sorted. cDNA synthesis used the whole RNA isolate, giving expressed TCRB sequences. Read counts averaged approximately 3.5 million for samples of naive, central memory and regulatory T cells. The protocol was immunoSEQ multiplex PCR, while the TCRdb copy is restricted to in-frame clones and leaves out a portion. The repertoire has a few hundred thousand clones, 15% of them found once; the top ten carry 0.015% to 0.017%. Points on this clone: Its antigen is unidentified.

The germline gives CDR1 MDHEN, CDR2 SYDVKM. The CDR3 totals 12 residues. The junction had 4 bases not matched to a gene; V was cut back by 6 bases and J by 8 bases. The V call is TRBV28, the J call TRBJ2-1, with TRBD2 matching 7 bases. The sequenced material came from naive CD4+ T cells from blood. This sequence was found in a young man with type 1 diabetes. The CDR3 loop is CASRELADEQFF. CDR3 nucleotide sequence: TGTGCCAGCAGGGAGCTAGCGGATGAGCAGTTCTTC. Full variable domain (missing parts from reference TRBV28 and TRBJ2-1): DVKVTQSSRYLVKRTGEKVFLECVQDMDHENMFWYRQDPGLGLRLIYFSYDVKMKEKGDIPEGYSVSREKKERFSLILESASTNQTSMYLCASRELADEQFFGPGTRLTVL.